The 5 T cell receptor beta chains in this list originate from one sample, sequenced in a study of T cells expressing NK-cell markers. TCRdb reworked the 5' RACE reads into one entry per CDR3 protein, no DNA. The sample includes a few hundred thousand distinct CDR3 sequences. The specimen sequenced was blood T cells: a sorted CD56 or NKG2C T cell subset, CD4+ or CD8+ T cells, or bulk PBMC T cells (not recorded which). These receptors all come from a young man in good health.

This chain uses TRBV7-2 with TRBJ1-1; TCRdb's assignment of TRBD1 cannot be checked, as there is no DNA. The CDR3 has 14 amino acids. Germline CDR1 reads SGHTA; CDR2 reads FQGNSA. CDR3: CASSYPGRNTEAFF.

V gene TRBV6-2 or TRBV6-3 combines with J gene TRBJ2-1; the TRBD1 assignment by TCRdb is unverifiable without DNA. The CDR3 loop spans 14 amino acids. CDR1 MNHEY and CDR2 SVGEGT come from the germline V gene. The CDR3: CASSTWTESHEQFF.

The V and J genes are TRBV6-5 and TRBJ1-2; there is no DNA to check the TCRdb D call of TRBD1. This CDR3 is 14 amino acids long. The germline gives CDR1 MNHEY, CDR2 SVGAGI. CDR3 residues: CASSSPPGYNGYTF.

V usage is TRBV5-1 and J usage is TRBJ2-2; TCRdb picks TRBD1, but there is no DNA to check that call. Germline CDR1 SGHRS, CDR2 YFSETQ. The CDR3 extends over 14 amino acids. The CDR3 sequence: CASRDRSNTGELFF.

V is TRBV20-1 and J is TRBJ2-5; the TCRdb call, TRBD2, lacks DNA for checking. The CDR3 consists of 14 residues. Germline assignment: CDR1 DFQATT and CDR2 SNEGSKA (reference sequence). CDR3 protein: CSARTSGTQETQYF.